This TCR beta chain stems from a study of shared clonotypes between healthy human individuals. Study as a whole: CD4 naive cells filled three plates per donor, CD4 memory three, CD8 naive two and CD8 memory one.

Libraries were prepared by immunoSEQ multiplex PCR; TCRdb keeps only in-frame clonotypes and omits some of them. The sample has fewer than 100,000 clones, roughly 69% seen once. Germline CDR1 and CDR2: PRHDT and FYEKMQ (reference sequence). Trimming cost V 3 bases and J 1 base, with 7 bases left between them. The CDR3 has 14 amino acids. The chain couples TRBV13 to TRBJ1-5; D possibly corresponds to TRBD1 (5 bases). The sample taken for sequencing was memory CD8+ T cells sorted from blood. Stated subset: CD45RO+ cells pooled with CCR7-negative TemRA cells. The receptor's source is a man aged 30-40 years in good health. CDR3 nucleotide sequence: TGTGCCAGCAGCTTTCGACAGAGCAATCAGCCCCAGCATTTT. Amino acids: CASSFRQSNQPQHF. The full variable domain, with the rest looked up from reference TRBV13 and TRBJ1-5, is AAGVIQSPRHLIKEKRETATLKCYPIPRHDTVYWYQQGPGQDPQFLISFYEKMQSDKGSIPDRFSAQQFSDYHSELNMSSLELGDSALYFCASSFRQSNQPQHFGDGTRLSIL.